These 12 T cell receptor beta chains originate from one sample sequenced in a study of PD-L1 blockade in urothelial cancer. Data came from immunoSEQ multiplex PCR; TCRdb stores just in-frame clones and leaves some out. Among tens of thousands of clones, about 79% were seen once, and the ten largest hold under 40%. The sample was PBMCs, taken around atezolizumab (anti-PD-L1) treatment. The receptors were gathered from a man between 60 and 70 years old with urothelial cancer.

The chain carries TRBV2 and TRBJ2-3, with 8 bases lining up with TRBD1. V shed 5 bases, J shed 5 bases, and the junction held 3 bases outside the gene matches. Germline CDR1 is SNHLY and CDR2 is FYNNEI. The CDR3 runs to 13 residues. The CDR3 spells CASSRDRKDTQYF. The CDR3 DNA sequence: TGTGCCAGCAGTAGGGACAGGAAAGATACGCAGTATTTT.

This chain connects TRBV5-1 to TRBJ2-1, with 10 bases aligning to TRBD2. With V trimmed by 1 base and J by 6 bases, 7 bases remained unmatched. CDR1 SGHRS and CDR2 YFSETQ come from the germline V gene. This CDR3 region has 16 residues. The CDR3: CASSLNSLAGVNEQFF. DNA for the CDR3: TGCGCCAGCAGCTTGAACAGCCTAGCGGGAGTCAATGAGCAGTTCTTC.

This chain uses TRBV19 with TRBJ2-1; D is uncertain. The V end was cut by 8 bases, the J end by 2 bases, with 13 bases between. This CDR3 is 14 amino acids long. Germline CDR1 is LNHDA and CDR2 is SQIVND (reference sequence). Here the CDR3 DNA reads TGTGCCAGTGCGACTCTCTCGCCCTACAATGAGCAGTTCTTC. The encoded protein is CASATLSPYNEQFF.

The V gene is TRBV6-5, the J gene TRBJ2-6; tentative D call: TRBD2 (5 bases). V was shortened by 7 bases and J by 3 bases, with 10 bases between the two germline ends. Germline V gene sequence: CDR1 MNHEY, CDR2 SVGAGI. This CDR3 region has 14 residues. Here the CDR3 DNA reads TGTGCCAGCACCACCGGAGGTGGGGCCAACGTCCTGACTTTC. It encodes CASTTGGGANVLTF.

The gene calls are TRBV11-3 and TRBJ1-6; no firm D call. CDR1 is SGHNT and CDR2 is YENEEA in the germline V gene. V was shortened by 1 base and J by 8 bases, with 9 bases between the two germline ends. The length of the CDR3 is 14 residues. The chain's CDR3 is CASSLGGVDSPLHF. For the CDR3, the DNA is TGTGCCAGCAGCTTAGGGGGAGTTGATTCACCCCTCCACTTT.

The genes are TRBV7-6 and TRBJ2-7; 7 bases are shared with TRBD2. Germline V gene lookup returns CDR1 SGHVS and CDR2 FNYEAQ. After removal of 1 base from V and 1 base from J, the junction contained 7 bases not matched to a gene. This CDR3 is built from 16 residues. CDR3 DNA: TGTGCCAGCAGCTTAGGGGGCTGGGGGGGATCCTACGAGCAGTACTTC. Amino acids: CASSLGGWGGSYEQYF.

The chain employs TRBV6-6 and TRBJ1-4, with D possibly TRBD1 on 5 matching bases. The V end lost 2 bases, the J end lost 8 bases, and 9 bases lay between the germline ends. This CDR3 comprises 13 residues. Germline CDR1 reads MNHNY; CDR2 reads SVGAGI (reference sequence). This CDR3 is CASSYQGEEKLFF. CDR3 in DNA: TGTGCCAGCAGTTACCAGGGCGAGGAAAAACTGTTTTTT.

The CDR3 DNA sequence: TGTGCCACCCGGGACAGGGCGGCTAATGAAAAACTGTTTTTT. It yields the protein CATRDRAANEKLFF. V gene TRBV19 combines with J gene TRBJ1-4; 9 bases align to TRBD1. The CDR3 has 14 amino acids. Germline trimming cut 10 bases from V and 3 bases from J; bases unmatched to any gene: 6. Germline V gene sequence: CDR1 LNHDA, CDR2 SQIVND (reference sequence).

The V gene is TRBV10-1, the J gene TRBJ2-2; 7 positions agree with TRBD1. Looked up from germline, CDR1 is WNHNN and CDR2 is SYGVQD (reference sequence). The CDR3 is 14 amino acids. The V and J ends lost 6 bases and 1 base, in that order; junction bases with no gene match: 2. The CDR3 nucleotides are TGCGCCAGCAGACGGACAGGGAACACCGGGGAGCTGTTTTTT. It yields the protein CASRRTGNTGELFF.

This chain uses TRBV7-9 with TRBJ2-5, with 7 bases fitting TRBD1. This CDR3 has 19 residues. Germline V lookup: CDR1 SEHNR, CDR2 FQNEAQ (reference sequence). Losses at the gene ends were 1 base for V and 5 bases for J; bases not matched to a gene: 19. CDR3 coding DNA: TGTGCCAGCAGCTTAGTCGGTTCGGGTATTAAGACAGGGCGTGAGACCCAGTACTTC. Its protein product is CASSLVGSGIKTGRETQYF.

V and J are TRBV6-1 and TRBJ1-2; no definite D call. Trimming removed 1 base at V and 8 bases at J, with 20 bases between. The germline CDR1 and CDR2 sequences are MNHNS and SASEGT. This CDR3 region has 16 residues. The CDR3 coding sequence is TGTGCCAGCAGTGAAGGATGGCAGAATCTTAATCGAGGCTACACCTTC. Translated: CASSEGWQNLNRGYTF.

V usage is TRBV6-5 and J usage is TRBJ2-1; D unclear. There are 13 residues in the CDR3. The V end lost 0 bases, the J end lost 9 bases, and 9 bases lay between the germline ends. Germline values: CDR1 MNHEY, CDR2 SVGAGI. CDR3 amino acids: CASSYSMVGEQFF. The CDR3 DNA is TGTGCCAGCAGTTACTCGATGGTCGGTGAGCAGTTCTTC.